This paragraph covers one T cell receptor beta chain sequence. It was during active infection that Seattle patients were enrolled and then longitudinally followed. The data are from a study of blood T cell repertoires in COVID-19. Study-level information: There were acute and convalescent COVID-19 samples, and they came from the United States, Italy and Spain. T cells, B-cell-depleted T cells, or PBMCs supplied cDNA or gDNA.

The CDR3 runs to 16 residues. The junction had 10 bases not matched to a gene; V was cut back by 5 bases and J by 7 bases. Germline V gene lookup returns CDR1 MNHEY and CDR2 SMNVEV (reference sequence). Profiling relied on immunoSEQ multiplex PCR, and the TCRdb table lists in-frame clones only, not all of them. This table holds more than 300,000 clones, around 89% found once. The chain employs TRBV27 and TRBJ2-1; 11 positions match TRBD2. This TCR was recovered from a woman aged 30 to 39 with COVID-19, enrolled during active disease. Specimen: peripheral blood. The CDR3: CASSPPLAGGLNEQFF. CDR3 bases: TGTGCCAGCAGTCCCCCTTTAGCGGGGGGGCTAAATGAGCAGTTCTTC.